This T cell receptor beta chain was obtained from a study of T cell changes during pregnancy in multiple sclerosis. Some clones are missing from TCRdb's copy, which holds only in-frame ones; the method was immunoSEQ multiplex PCR. The repertoire holds about 47,000 clones, with about 92% as singletons. Germline CDR1 SGHDN, CDR2 FVKESK. The CDR3 runs 16 residues. V shed 0 bases and J 8 bases; nucleotides not matched to a gene: 10. The receptor comes from a female donor with multiple sclerosis, enrolled in a pregnancy study. The rearrangement joins TRBV14 to TRBJ2-1, with 7 bases aligning to TRBD2. The material was peripheral blood, obtained in the third trimester of pregnancy. The DNA of the CDR3 is TGTGCCAGCAGCCAAGATGGGAGGGTGGAAGCCTATGAGCAGTTCTTC. This gives the protein CASSQDGRVEAYEQFF.